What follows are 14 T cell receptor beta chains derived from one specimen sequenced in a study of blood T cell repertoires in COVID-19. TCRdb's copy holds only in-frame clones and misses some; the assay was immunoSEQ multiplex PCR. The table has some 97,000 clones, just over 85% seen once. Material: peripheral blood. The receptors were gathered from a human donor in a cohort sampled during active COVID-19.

CDR3: CASSDRGASSSGANVLTF. The DNA of the CDR3 is TGTGCCAGCAGCGACAGGGGCGCCTCATCCTCTGGGGCCAACGTCCTGACTTTC. The chain has TRBV2 and TRBJ2-6, with TRBD1 matching 8 bases. Germline CDR1 is SNHLY and CDR2 is FYNNEI. The V segment lost 6 bases and the J segment 0 bases; nucleotides outside the gene matches: 10. The CDR3 loop spans 18 amino acids.

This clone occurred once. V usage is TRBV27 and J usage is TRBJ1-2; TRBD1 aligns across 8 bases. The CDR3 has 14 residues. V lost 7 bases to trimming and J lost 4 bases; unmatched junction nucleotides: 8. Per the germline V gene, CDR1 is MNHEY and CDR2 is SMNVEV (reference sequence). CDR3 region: CASTRDRSSYGYTF. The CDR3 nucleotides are TGTGCCAGCACCCGGGACAGGTCAAGCTATGGCTACACCTTC.

The CDR3 reads CASSAGGTGAYEQYF. CDR3 in DNA: TGTGCCAGCAGCGCAGGGGGGACAGGGGCCTACGAGCAGTACTTC. V usage is TRBV9 and J usage is TRBJ2-7, with TRBD1 matching 10 bases. The CDR3 length is 15 residues. V lost 3 bases, J lost 2 bases, and 5 bases stayed unmatched. The germline V gene encodes CDR1 SGDLS and CDR2 YYNGEE.

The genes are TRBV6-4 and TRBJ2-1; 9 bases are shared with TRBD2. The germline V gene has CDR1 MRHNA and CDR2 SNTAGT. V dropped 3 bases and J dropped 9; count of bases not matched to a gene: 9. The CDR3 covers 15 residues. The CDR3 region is CASSEASSGKGEQFF. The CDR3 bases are TGTGCCAGCAGTGAAGCGTCTAGCGGGAAGGGTGAGCAGTTCTTC.

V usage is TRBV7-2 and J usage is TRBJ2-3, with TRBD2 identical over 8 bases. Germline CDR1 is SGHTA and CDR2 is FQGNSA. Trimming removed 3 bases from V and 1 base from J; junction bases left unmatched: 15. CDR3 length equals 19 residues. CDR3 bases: TGTGCCAGCAGCTTCGTCGGCAGGCCAAGCGGGGGACGCACAGATACGCAGTATTTT. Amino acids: CASSFVGRPSGGRTDTQYF.

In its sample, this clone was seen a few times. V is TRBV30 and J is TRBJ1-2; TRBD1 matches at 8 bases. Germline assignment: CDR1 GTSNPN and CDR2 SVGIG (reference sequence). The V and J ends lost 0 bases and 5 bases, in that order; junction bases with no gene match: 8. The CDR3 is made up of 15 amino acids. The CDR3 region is CAWSVGTGGIYGYTF. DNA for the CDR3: TGTGCCTGGAGTGTAGGGACAGGCGGGATTTATGGCTACACCTTC.

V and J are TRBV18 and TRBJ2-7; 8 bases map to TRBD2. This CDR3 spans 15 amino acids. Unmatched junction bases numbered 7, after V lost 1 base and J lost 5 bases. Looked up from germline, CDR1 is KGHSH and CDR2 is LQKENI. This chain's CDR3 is CASSPRVAGPHEQYF. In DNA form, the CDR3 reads TGTGCCAGCTCACCACGGGTAGCGGGGCCCCACGAGCAGTACTTC.

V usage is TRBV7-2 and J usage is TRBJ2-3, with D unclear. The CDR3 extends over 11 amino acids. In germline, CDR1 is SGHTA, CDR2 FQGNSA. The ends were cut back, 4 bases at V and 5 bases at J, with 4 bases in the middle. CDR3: CASSWRDTQYF. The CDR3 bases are TGTGCCAGCAGCTGGAGAGATACGCAGTATTTT.

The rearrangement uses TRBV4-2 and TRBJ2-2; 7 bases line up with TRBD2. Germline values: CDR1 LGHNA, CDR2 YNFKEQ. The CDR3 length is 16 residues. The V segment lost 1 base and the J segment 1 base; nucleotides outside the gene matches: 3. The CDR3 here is CASSQGSGKNTGELFF. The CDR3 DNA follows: TGTGCCAGCAGCCAAGGAAGCGGGAAGAACACCGGGGAGCTGTTTTTT.

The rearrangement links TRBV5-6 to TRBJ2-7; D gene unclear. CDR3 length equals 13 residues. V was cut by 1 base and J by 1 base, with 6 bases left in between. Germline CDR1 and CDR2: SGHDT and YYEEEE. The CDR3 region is CASSLTESYEQYF. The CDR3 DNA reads TGTGCCAGCAGCTTGACAGAGTCCTACGAGCAGTACTTC.

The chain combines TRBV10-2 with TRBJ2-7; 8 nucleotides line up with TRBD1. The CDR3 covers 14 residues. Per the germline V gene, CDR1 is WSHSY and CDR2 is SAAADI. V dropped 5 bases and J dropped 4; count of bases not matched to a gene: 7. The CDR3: CASSPDRGTYEQYF. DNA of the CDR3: TGCGCCAGCAGTCCAGACAGGGGAACATACGAGCAGTACTTC.

CDR3 in DNA: TGCAGCGTTGTGATGACTAGCGGGGCCATTCAGTACTTC. It yields the protein CSVVMTSGAIQYF. The chain employs TRBV29-1 and TRBJ2-4; 11 bases agree with TRBD2. Germline V CDR1 and CDR2: SQVTM, ANQGSEA. The CDR3 totals 13 residues. With V trimmed by 4 bases and J by 9 bases, 5 bases remained unmatched.

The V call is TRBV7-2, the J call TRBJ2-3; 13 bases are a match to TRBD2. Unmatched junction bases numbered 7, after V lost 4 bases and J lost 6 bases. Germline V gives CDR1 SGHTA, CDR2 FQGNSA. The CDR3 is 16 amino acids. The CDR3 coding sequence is TGTGCCAGCAGCTCCCGACTAGCGGGAGGTCGTGATACGCAGTATTTT. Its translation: CASSSRLAGGRDTQYF. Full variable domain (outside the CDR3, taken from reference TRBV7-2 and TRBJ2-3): GAGVSQSPSNKVTEKGKDVELRCDPISGHTALYWYRQSLGQGLEFLIYFQGNSAPDKSGLPSDRFSAERTGGSVSTLTIQRTQQEDSAVYLCASSSRLAGGRDTQYFGPGTRLTVL.

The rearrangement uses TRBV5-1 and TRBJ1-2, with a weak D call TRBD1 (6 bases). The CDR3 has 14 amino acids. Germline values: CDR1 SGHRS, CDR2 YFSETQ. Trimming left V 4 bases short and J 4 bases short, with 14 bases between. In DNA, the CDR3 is TGCGCCAGCAGCCCGGTTGGGGGCGGCTATGGCTACACCTTC. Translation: CASSPVGGGYGYTF.